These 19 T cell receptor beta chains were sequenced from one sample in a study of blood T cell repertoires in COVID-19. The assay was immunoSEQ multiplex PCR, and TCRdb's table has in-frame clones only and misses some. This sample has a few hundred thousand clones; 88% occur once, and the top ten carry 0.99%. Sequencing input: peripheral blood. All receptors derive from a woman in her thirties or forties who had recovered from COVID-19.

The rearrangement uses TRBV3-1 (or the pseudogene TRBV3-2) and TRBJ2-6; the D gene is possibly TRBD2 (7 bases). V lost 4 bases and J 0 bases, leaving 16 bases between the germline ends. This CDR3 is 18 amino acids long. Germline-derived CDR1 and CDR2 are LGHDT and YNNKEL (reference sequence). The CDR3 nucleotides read TGTGCCAGCAGCCCGGGGGCGGGAGTTGGCTCTGGGGCCAACGTCCTGACTTTC. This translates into CASSPGAGVGSGANVLTF.

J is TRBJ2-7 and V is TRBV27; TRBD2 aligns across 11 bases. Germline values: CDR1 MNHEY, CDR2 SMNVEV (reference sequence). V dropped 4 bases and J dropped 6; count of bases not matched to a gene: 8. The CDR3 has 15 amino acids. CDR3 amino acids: CASSSTSGSWVEQYF. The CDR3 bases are TGTGCCAGCAGTTCAACTAGCGGGAGTTGGGTCGAGCAGTACTTC.

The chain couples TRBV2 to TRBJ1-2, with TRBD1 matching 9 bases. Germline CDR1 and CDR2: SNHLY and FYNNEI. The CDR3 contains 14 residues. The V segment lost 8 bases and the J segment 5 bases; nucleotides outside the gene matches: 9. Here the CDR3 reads CASVGRDRAYGYTF. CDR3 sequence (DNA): TGTGCCAGCGTCGGGCGGGACAGGGCTTATGGCTACACCTTC.

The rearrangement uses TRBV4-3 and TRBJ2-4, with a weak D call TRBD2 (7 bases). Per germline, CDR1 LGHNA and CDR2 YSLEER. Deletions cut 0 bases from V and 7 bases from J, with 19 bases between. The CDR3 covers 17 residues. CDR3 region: CASSQDEWGGDGNIQYF. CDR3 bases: TGCGCCAGCAGCCAAGATGAGTGGGGGGGCGACGGGAACATTCAGTACTTC.

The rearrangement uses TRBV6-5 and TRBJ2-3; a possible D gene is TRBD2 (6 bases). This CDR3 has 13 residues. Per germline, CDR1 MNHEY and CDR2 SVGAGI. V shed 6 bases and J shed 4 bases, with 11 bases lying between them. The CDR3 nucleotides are TGTGCCAGCAGCCAACCGGGGGCAGATACGCAGTATTTT. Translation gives CASSQPGADTQYF.

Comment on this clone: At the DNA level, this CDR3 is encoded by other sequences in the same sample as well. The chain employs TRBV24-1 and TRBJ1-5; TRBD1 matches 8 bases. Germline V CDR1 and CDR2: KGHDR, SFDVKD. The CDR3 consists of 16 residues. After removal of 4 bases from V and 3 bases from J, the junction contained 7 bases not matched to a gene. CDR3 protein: CATSDPRTGSNQPQHF. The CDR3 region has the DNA TGTGCCACCAGTGACCCCCGGACAGGGTCCAATCAGCCCCAGCATTTT.

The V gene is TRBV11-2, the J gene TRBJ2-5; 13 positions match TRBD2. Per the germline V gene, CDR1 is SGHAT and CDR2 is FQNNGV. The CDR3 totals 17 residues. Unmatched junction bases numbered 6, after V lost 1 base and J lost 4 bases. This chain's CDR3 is CASSLGTSGGRGETQYF. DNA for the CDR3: TGTGCCAGCAGCTTAGGGACTAGCGGGGGAAGGGGAGAGACCCAGTACTTC.

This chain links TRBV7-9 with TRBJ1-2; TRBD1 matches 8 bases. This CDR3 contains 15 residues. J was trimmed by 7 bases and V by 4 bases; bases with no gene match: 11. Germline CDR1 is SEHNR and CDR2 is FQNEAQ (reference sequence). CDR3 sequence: CASSYGQPGGGGYTF. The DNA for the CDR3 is TGTGCCAGCAGCTACGGACAACCAGGGGGCGGTGGCTACACCTTC.

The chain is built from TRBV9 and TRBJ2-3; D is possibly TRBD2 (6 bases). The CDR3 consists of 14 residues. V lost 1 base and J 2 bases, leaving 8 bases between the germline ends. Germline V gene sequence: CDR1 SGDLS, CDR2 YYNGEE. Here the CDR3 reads CASSVSGYTDTQYF. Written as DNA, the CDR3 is TGTGCCAGCAGCGTAAGCGGGTACACAGATACGCAGTATTTT. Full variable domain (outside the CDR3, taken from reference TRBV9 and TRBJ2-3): DSGVTQTPKHLITATGQRVTLRCSPRSGDLSVYWYQQSLDQGLQFLIQYYNGEERAKGNILERFSAQQFPDLHSELNLSSLELGDSALYFCASSVSGYTDTQYFGPGTRLTVL.

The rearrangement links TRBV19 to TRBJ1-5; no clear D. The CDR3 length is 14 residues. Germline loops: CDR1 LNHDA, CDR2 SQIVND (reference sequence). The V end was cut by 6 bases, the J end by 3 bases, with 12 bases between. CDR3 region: CASSPRGYNQPQHF. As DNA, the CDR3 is TGTGCCAGTAGCCCCCGGGGATACAATCAGCCCCAGCATTTT.

The CDR3 spells CASSRFQGPYGYTF. Here the CDR3 DNA reads TGTGCCAGCAGCAGATTCCAGGGGCCCTATGGCTACACCTTC. V gene TRBV5-4 combines with J gene TRBJ1-2, with D possibly matching TRBD1 (6 bases). CDR3 length equals 14 residues. Germline CDR1 and CDR2: SGHNT and YYREEE (reference sequence). V shed 4 bases and J shed 4 bases, with 14 bases lying between them.

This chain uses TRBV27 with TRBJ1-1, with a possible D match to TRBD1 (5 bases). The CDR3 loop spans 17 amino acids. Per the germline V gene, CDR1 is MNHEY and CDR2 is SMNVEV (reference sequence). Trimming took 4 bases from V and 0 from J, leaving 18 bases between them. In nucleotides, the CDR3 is TGTGCCAGCAGTTCCCCTTTGACAGCTAGAATGAACACTGAAGCTTTCTTT. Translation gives CASSSPLTARMNTEAFF.

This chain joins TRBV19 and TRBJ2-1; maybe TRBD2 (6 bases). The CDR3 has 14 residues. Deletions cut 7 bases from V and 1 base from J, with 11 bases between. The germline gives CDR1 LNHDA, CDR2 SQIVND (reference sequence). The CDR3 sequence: CASTPRGSYNEQFF. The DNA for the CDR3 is TGTGCCAGTACCCCCCGGGGGTCCTACAATGAGCAGTTCTTC.

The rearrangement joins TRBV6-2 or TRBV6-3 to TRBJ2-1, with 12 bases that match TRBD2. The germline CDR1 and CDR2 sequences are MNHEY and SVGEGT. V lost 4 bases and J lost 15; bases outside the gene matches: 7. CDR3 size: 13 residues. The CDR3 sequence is CASSWLAGGSVFF. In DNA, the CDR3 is TGTGCCAGCAGTTGGCTAGCGGGAGGGTCTGTGTTCTTC.

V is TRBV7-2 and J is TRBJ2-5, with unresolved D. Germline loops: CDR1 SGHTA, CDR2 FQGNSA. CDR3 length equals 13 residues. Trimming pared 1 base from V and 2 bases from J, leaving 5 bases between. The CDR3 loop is CASSLGPQETQYF. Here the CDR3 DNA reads TGTGCCAGCAGCTTAGGGCCACAAGAGACCCAGTACTTC.

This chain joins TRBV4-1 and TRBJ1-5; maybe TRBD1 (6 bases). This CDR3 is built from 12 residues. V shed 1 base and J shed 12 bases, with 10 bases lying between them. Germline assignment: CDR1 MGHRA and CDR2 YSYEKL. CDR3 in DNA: TGCGCCAGCAGCCAAGGAACAGGGCGCCAGCATTTT. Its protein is CASSQGTGRQHF.

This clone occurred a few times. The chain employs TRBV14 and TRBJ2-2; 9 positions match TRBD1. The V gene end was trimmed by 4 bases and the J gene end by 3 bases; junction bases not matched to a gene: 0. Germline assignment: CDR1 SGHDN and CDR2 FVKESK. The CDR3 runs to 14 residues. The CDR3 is CASSRQGDTGELFF. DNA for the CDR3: TGTGCCAGCAGCCGACAGGGGGACACCGGGGAGCTGTTTTTT.

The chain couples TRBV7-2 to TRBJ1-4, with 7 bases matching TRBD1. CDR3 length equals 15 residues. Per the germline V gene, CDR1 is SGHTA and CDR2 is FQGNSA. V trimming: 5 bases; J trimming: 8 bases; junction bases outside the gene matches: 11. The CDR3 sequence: CASSPKTGQWEKLFF. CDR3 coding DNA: TGTGCCAGCAGCCCCAAGACAGGGCAGTGGGAAAAACTGTTTTTT.

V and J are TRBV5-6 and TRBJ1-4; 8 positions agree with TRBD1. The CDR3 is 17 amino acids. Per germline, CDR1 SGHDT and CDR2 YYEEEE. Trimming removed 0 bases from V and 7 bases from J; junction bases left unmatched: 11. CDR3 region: CASSLARTGRGVEKLFF. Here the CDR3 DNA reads TGTGCCAGCAGCTTGGCCCGGACAGGGCGCGGTGTTGAAAAACTGTTTTTT.